A single T cell receptor (beta chain) is shown here with its context. This table comes from immunoSEQ multiplex PCR, and its TCRdb copy is limited to in-frame clones, with some not included. Of about 88,000 clones listed, approximately 90% were seen once; the top ten hold roughly 0.25%. This sample is part of a study of technical replicates of blood from several donors. The CDR3 runs to 15 residues. Trimming took 5 bases from V and 6 from J; bases not matched to a gene: 9. Germline V gene data show CDR1 as SGHVS and CDR2 as FQNEAQ. The sequencing input was T cells isolated from PBMCs. This clonotype originated in a human donor in good health. This rearrangement joins TRBV7-8 to TRBJ1-5; TRBD1 matches 8 bases. The CDR3 DNA reads TGTGCCAGCAGCCGTGACAGGGGTCCATCTCAGCCCCAGCATTTT. Its translation is CASSRDRGPSQPQHF.